This T cell receptor beta chain derives from a study of Ad26.COV2.S vaccination and SARS-CoV-2 variants (dated by TCRdb to the early 2020s). With regard to the full study: Donors in the vaccine arm were drawn from COV1001, a phase I-IIa trial of Ad26.COV2.S in healthy adults that was multicentre, randomized, double-blind and placebo-controlled. Ad26.COV2.S was given intramuscularly at 5x10^10 or 1x10^11 viral particles, as a single shot or as two shots 56 days apart. The specificity and breadth of SARS-CoV-2-reactive T cell receptors after Ad26.COV2.S vaccination were assessed by TCRbeta repertoire sequencing. The TCR-sequenced set comprised about 32 samples: approximately 19 Ad26.COV2.S vaccine recipients, 5 placebo recipients and 8 SARS-CoV-2 convalescent individuals. Participants in the trial were split at random into five groups of five each, receiving low-dose or high-dose Ad26.COV2.S once or twice, or else placebo on both occasions. Investigators remained blinded to trial group allocation during experiments and outcome assessment. What the study reported, not specific to this receptor: The study was not powered for comparison of responses between vaccine doses or regimens. Ad26.COV2.S recipients had higher spike-specific TCR breadth than placebo recipients (P = 0.0014). After vaccination, substantial breadth of spike-specific CD8+ and CD4+ T cell responses was reported. Non-spike TCR breadth was comparable between vaccine and placebo recipients, consistent with the vaccine containing only spike. It was noted by the authors that total T cell responses may have been underestimated by the TCR breadth and depth analyses.

The immunoSEQ Assay was used to sequence TCRbeta CDR3 regions. After extraction, genomic DNA underwent amplification by bias-controlled multiplex PCR, followed by high-throughput sequencing. On the authors' methods: To quantify the absolute abundance of every unique TCRbeta CDR3 region, sequences were collapsed and filtered. T cell fraction was estimated by normalizing TCRbeta template counts to usable DNA, which was measured by amplifying reference genes present in all nucleated cells. Repertoire TCRs were annotated as SARS-CoV-2-specific by exact matching of V gene, CDR3 amino acid sequence and J gene to a known reactive TCR set. MIRA supplied the reference SARS-CoV-2 TCR set, which was filtered for enrichment in COVID-19-positive ImmuneCODE repertoires so that public or cross-reactive TCRs were removed. Using the MIRA antigens, annotated TCRs were further analysed by specific ORF or by position within an ORF. Breadth was defined as the number of annotated unique rearrangements divided by the total number of unique productive rearrangements, and depth was defined as the summed frequency of the annotated unique rearrangements. Two-sided Wilcoxon rank-sum tests were used to compare TCR breadth between groups. This immuneACCESS table, as held by TCRdb, lists in-frame sequences with V and J called but not all clones. Of the missing ones, under half trace to an unresolved V gene in checked studies; the others have no known cause. From that table come the V and J calls and clone size; the DNA was used to work out D and trimming. The sample table shows hundreds of thousands of clones, and 80% to 95% are seen once. Jointly, the top ten make up over 9% of the sample.

In the paper's terms, the treatment or condition label means: over 15 received Ad26.COV2.S at low or high dose, single or two shots; 5 received placebo; per-sample allocation not given. Repertoires of vaccine and placebo recipients were sequenced from samples collected on day 63 after the first injection. Cohort 1b enrolled about two dozen adults aged 18-55 years at a single site in Boston, USA, between 29 July and 7 August 2020. As a vaccine, Ad26.COV2.S was a replication-incompetent adenovirus type 26 vector that expressed a prefusion-stabilized SARS-CoV-2 spike protein derived from the original Wuhan strain. Turning to this clone: Its antigen is unknown. No qualities accompany the bases; no much larger clone lies one base away.

The sample consisted of peripheral blood, taken in a trial of Ad26.COV2.S vaccine versus placebo. The receptor's source is a person between 18 and 65 years old who received the Ad26.COV2.S COVID-19 vaccine or a placebo.

The CDR3 loop reads CASSKGYGALNNQPQHF. The nucleotides are TGTGCCAGCAGCAAAGGCTACGGGGCCCTTAACAATCAGCCCCAGCATTTT. The rearrangement joined TRBV21-1 to TRBJ1-5. TRBV21-1 represents a pseudogene. The CDR3 holds 17 amino acids from the cysteine to the phenylalanine. The DNA shown is the 51-base CDR3, in frame from base 1.